Following are 17 T cell receptor beta chains from one sample sequenced in a study of T-cell reconstitution after alpha-beta-depleted transplantation in children (dated by TCRdb to the mid-2010s). The library was produced with PCR. This sample was sequenced with an Illumina HiSeq 2500. To normalize quantification of the TCRbeta repertoire, the TCR libraries were built with molecular barcoding that relied on unique molecular identifiers. TCRdb ran its own pipeline on the public reads, namely fastp trimming at Q25 and MiXCR clone calling, and kept in-frame beta chains. One record per CDR3 amino acid sequence lists the most common genes and DNA. The sample table contains hundreds of thousands of distinct CDR3 sequences; only one count was recorded for under 15% of them. The top ten clonotypes cover about 0.79% of the sample. Explained via the paper, the treatment or condition label denotes: allogeneic hematopoietic cell transplantation with graft depleted of TCRalphabeta T cells and CD19 B cells.

The specimen was PBMCs, collected before TCRalphabeta/CD19-depleted stem cell transplant. Every receptor here comes from a girl under 10 years old with congenital amegakaryocytic thrombocytopenia, due to receive a stem cell transplant.

This clonotype was observed many times. The chain combines TRBV20-1 with TRBJ2-1, with D perhaps assigned TRBD1 or TRBD2 (5 bases each). Germline lookup yields CDR1 DFQATT and CDR2 SNEGSKA (reference sequence). Trimming removed 6 bases at V and 2 bases at J, with 11 bases between. CDR3 length: 13 residues. The CDR3 sequence: CSALGGPYNEQFF. The CDR3 nucleotides read TGCAGTGCCCTTGGGGGTCCCTACAATGAGCAGTTCTTC.

This clonotype was counted ten times or more. The V call is TRBV12-3 or TRBV12-4, the J call TRBJ1-3, with 7 bases matching TRBD1. The CDR3 length is 14 residues. Germline trimming cut 3 bases from V and 5 bases from J; bases unmatched to any gene: 4. CDR3 nucleotide sequence: TGTGCCAGCAGTTTGGGGGACAGCCGAAACACCATATATTTT. Translating it yields CASSLGDSRNTIYF.

This chain connects TRBV27 to TRBJ2-3, with TRBD2 matching over 10 bases. Germline-derived CDR1 and CDR2 are MNHEY and SMNVEV (reference sequence). V was pared by 4 bases and J by 0 bases, with 4 bases of the junction left unmatched. The CDR3 contains 16 residues. This CDR3 reads CASSSLAGFSTDTQYF. Written as DNA, the CDR3 is TGTGCCAGCAGTTCACTAGCGGGATTTAGCACAGATACGCAGTATTTT.

This clonotype was seen at least ten times. The J gene is TRBJ2-1, the V gene TRBV28, with D unclear. Germline V CDR1 and CDR2: MDHEN, SYDVKM. The CDR3 is 15 residues long. V was shortened by 5 bases and J by 3 bases, with 14 bases between the two germline ends. CDR3 DNA: TGTGCCAGCAGTCGCGGCCAATCAAGCTACAATGAGCAGTTCTTC. It translates to CASSRGQSSYNEQFF.

The chain is built from TRBV11-1 and TRBJ2-1, with 8 bases matching TRBD1. The trim removed 5 bases at V and 6 bases at J, leaving 9 bases unmatched. The CDR3 runs to 15 residues. CDR1 is SGHAT and CDR2 is FQDESV in the germline V gene (reference sequence). In DNA, the CDR3 is TGTGCCAGCAGCCCCGACAGGGGAAGGGGCAATGAGCAGTTCTTC. It is translated as CASSPDRGRGNEQFF.

The sample holds many counts of this clonotype. The genes are TRBV20-1 and TRBJ1-4; no definite D call. The CDR3 sequence is 13 residues long. Germline V gives CDR1 DFQATT, CDR2 SNEGSKA (reference sequence). V gave up 6 bases and J gave up 5 bases, with 13 bases separating them. CDR3 residues: CSAVSSDNEKLFF. The CDR3 coding sequence is TGCAGTGCCGTCTCGAGCGACAATGAAAAACTGTTTTTT.

At least ten counts were recorded for this clonotype. The chain has TRBV6-1 and TRBJ2-7; D may be TRBD1 (6 bases). The V end was cut by 5 bases, the J end by 5 bases, with 13 bases between. Germline assignment: CDR1 MNHNS and CDR2 SASEGT. The CDR3 is 13 residues long. Here the CDR3 DNA reads TGTGCCAGCAGTCCCCAACAGGGACACGAGCAGTACTTC. The encoded protein is CASSPQQGHEQYF.

This clonotype has only a few counts. The V call is TRBV20-1, the J call TRBJ2-3, with D possibly matching TRBD2 (5 bases). Trimming took 6 bases from V and 4 from J, leaving 20 bases between them. The CDR3 covers 15 residues. Germline-derived CDR1 and CDR2 are DFQATT and SNEGSKA (reference sequence). The CDR3 reads CSALGHPGKSDTQYF. For the CDR3, the DNA is TGCAGTGCCCTAGGCCACCCCGGGAAATCAGATACGCAGTATTTT.

This clonotype occurred many times. The chain has TRBV29-1 and TRBJ2-1; D is ambiguous. The CDR3 loop spans 14 amino acids. Trimming took off 4 bases at V and 0 bases at J, with 10 bases between the two ends. Germline CDR1 is SQVTM and CDR2 is ANQGSEA. In DNA form, the CDR3 reads TGCAGCGTTGTCGAGGTTAACTCCTACAATGAGCAGTTCTTC. Its translation is CSVVEVNSYNEQFF.

The sample holds many counts of this clonotype. The CDR3 protein is CASSPTGTSGPQETQYF. The DNA of the CDR3 is TGTGCCAGCAGTCCTACCGGGACTAGCGGGCCTCAAGAGACCCAGTACTTC. The rearrangement uses TRBV12-3 or TRBV12-4 and TRBJ2-5, with 12 positions matching TRBD2. This CDR3 comprises 17 residues. With 5 bases clipped from V and 2 bases from J, the junction kept 9 bases outside the gene matches.

In its sample, this clonotype was seen many times. The V and J genes are TRBV4-2 and TRBJ2-6; TRBD1 is a possible D gene (6 bases). Germline values: CDR1 LGHNA, CDR2 YNFKEQ. Trimming removed 0 bases from V and 2 bases from J, with 8 bases in between. This CDR3 is built from 16 residues. CDR3 DNA sequence: TGTGCCAGCAGCCAAGATGAGGGGGCTGGGGCCAACGTCCTGACTTTC. Its protein product is CASSQDEGAGANVLTF.

V is TRBV19 and J is TRBJ2-3, with D perhaps matching TRBD1 or TRBD2 (5 bases each). The CDR3 length is 14 residues. V gave up 5 bases and J gave up 5 bases, with 14 bases separating them. The germline V gene encodes CDR1 LNHDA and CDR2 SQIVND (reference sequence). CDR3 nucleotides: TGTGCCAGTAGTCTAGGGACCTTTGGAGATACGCAGTATTTT. Protein product: CASSLGTFGDTQYF.

This clonotype was counted many times. V and J are TRBV28 and TRBJ1-2; 8 bases agree with TRBD1. The V segment lost 0 bases and the J segment 3 bases; nucleotides outside the gene matches: 21. From germline, CDR1 is MDHEN and CDR2 SYDVKM. The CDR3 loop spans 21 amino acids. The CDR3 spells CASSLCLVLSGQALTYYGYTF. The CDR3 DNA reads TGTGCCAGCAGTTTATGCCTAGTCCTATCGGGACAGGCCCTCACCTACTATGGCTACACCTTC.

About this clonotype: A much larger clone lies a single base off, so this may be a read error. The CDR3 end shows no conserved phenylalanine or tryptophan, and so a read error is likely. It is unclear where the CDR3 begins or ends on the DNA, so no DNA is shown, and the CDR3 is as TCRdb lists it. V usage is TRBV5-1 and J usage is TRBJ2-3. With termini counted, the CDR3 has 14 amino acids. Germline assignment: CDR1 SGHRS and CDR2 YFSETQ. CDR3 amino acids: CASTLGKGKISTIG.

The V call is TRBV6-5, the J call TRBJ2-5, with a tentative D call TRBD1 (6 bases). The CDR3 spans 15 residues. Germline CDR1 reads MNHEY; CDR2 reads SVGAGI. V was cut by 5 bases and J by 3 bases, with 16 bases left in between. As DNA, the CDR3 is TGTGCCAGCAGTAACTACCGGGACACAGAAGAGACCCAGTACTTC. It specifies CASSNYRDTEETQYF.

This clonotype was seen at least ten times. The chain joins TRBV5-1 to TRBJ2-1, with 8 bases aligning to TRBD2. In germline, CDR1 is SGHRS, CDR2 YFSETQ. V shed 0 bases and J 14 bases; nucleotides not matched to a gene: 7. CDR3 length equals 13 residues. CDR3 loop: CASSLEGAGEKFF. CDR3 sequence (DNA): TGCGCCAGCAGCTTGGAGGGAGCGGGAGAGAAGTTCTTC.

The CDR3 DNA reads as TGCGCCAGCAGCTTGGTTTCTAGCCTGGTCGAGACCCAGTACTTC. The encoded protein is CASSLVSSLVETQYF. The chain combines TRBV5-1 with TRBJ2-5; tentative D call: TRBD2 (5 bases). Germline loops: CDR1 SGHRS, CDR2 YFSETQ. V gave up 0 bases and J gave up 5 bases, with 14 bases separating them. This CDR3 contains 15 residues. Based on the CDR3 plus reference TRBV5-1 and TRBJ2-5, the full variable domain is KAGVTQTPRYLIKTRGQQVTLSCSPISGHRSVSWYQQTPGQGLQFLFEYFSETQRNKGNFPGRFSGRQFSNSRSEMNVSTLELGDSALYLCASSLVSSLVETQYFGPGTRLLVL.